These 12 T cell receptor beta chains were all obtained from the same sample, sequenced in a study of read filtering for tumor transcriptome and immune sequencing. Molecular barcoded adaptors covering alpha/delta and beta/gamma chains were used on approximately 400 ng RNA. TCRdb processed the reads anew with MiXCR; each CDR3 protein has one entry. Found here are 8,000 to 10,000 distinct CDR3 sequences, more than 15% of them singletons; the top ten hold 25%. The source material was a population of CD138-negative cells sorted from bone marrow. The receptors were sampled from a donor over 35 with multiple myeloma.

Turning to this clonotype: A far more abundant clone sits one base away, making this likely a read error. J is TRBJ1-5 and V is TRBV7-9, with D perhaps TRBD1 (5 bases). There are 17 residues in the CDR3. V was pared by 5 bases and J by 3 bases, with 20 bases between. CDR1 is SEHNR, CDR2 FQNEAQ, per germline (reference sequence). The CDR3, as DNA: TGTGCCAGCAGCCCGGCCCGGGGGTTGGTCGACAATCAGCCCCAGCATTTT. This sequence encodes CASSPARGLVDNQPQHF.

This chain connects TRBV20-1 to TRBJ1-1; D is unclear. CDR1 is DFQATT, CDR2 SNEGSKA, per germline (reference sequence). CDR3 length: 13 amino acids. V shed 0 bases and J shed 1 base, with 6 bases lying between them. The CDR3 spells CSARDQRNTEAFF. CDR3 coding DNA: TGCAGTGCTAGAGATCAGAGGAACACTGAAGCTTTCTTT.

This clonotype was recorded many times. Just one base apart from a much larger clone, this may be a read error. J is TRBJ1-6 and V is TRBV4-1, with no clear D. The CDR3 is 18 amino acids. The germline gives CDR1 MGHRA, CDR2 YSYEKL. V gave up 0 bases and J gave up 6 bases, with 18 bases separating them. CDR3 in amino acids: CASSQDQRVGELNSPLHF. For the CDR3, the DNA is TGCGCCAGCAGCCAAGATCAAAGGGTCGGGGAACTTAATTCACCCCTCCACTTT.

Regarding this clonotype: Given a far larger clone just one base away, this is likely a sequencing read error. The CDR3 does not end in the conserved phenylalanine or tryptophan, so this is likely a read error. The chain employs TRBV6-2 or TRBV6-3 and TRBJ2-1; D gene unclear. Trimming took off 0 bases at V and 6 bases at J, with 12 bases between the two ends. The CDR3 extends over 15 amino acids. Germline lookup yields CDR1 MNHEY and CDR2 SVGEGT. For the CDR3, the DNA is TGTGCCAGCAGTTACTCGCTATCCCCACCCAATGAGCAGTTCTGC. Translated, it gives CASSYSLSPPNEQFC.

This clonotype appeared many times. This chain connects TRBV4-3 to TRBJ2-5; D is unclear. Trimming removed 2 bases at V and 5 bases at J, with 15 bases between. The germline gives CDR1 LGHNA, CDR2 YSLEER. This CDR3 has 15 residues. The CDR3 nucleotides read TGCGCCAGCAGCCAATCGGGCCTTATGGGGGAGACCCAGTACTTC. Translating gives CASSQSGLMGETQYF.

The table lists this clonotype with many counts. V gene TRBV6-2 or TRBV6-3 combines with J gene TRBJ2-3, with a weak D call TRBD1 (6 bases). The CDR3 length is 11 residues. CDR1 MNHEY and CDR2 SVGEGT come from the germline V gene. Trimming pared 2 bases from V and 12 bases from J, leaving 9 bases between. The CDR3 here is CASSYGGPQYF. The CDR3 DNA sequence: TGTGCCAGCAGTTACGGGGGCCCTCAGTATTTT.

This clonotype was seen at least ten times. V is TRBV6-5 and J is TRBJ2-4; unclear D gene. V lost 0 bases to trimming and J lost 3 bases, with 3 bases between them. CDR1 and CDR2 from the germline V gene are MNHEY and SVGAGI. The CDR3 spans 13 residues. In DNA form, the CDR3 reads TGTGCCAGCAGTTACTCGAGCAAAAACATTCAGTACTTC. The encoded protein is CASSYSSKNIQYF.

Comments on this clonotype: The junction differs from germline at one of its ends, possibly a read error. The V call is TRBV4-3, the J call TRBJ1-1; the D is unclear. This CDR3 contains 14 residues. The V gene's germline CDR1 is LGHNA and CDR2 YSLEER. CDR3 in DNA: TGCGCCAGCAGCCAAGAGTCGGGCGACACTGACGCTTTCTTT. Its protein product is CASSQESGDTDAFF.

This clonotype appeared many times. V and J are TRBV5-1 and TRBJ2-5; D gene ambiguous. The CDR3 is made up of 13 amino acids. V was pared by 0 bases and J by 2 bases, with 5 bases between. Germline CDR1 SGHRS, CDR2 YFSETQ. This chain's CDR3 is CASSLALQETQYF. In nucleotides, the CDR3 is TGCGCCAGCAGCTTGGCCCTACAAGAGACCCAGTACTTC.

In this sample, this clonotype turned up many times. This chain connects TRBV11-2 to TRBJ2-6; no firm D call. The CDR3 runs 15 residues. Germline loops: CDR1 SGHAT, CDR2 FQNNGV. With 2 bases removed from V and 0 bases from J, the gap between germline ends came to 5 bases. Here the CDR3 reads CASSLSSSGANVLTF. DNA of the CDR3: TGTGCCAGCAGCTTAAGTAGCTCTGGGGCCAACGTCCTGACTTTC. Based on the CDR3 plus reference TRBV11-2 and TRBJ2-6, the full variable domain is EAGVAQSPRYKIIEKRQSVAFWCNPISGHATLYWYQQILGQGPKLLIQFQNNGVVDDSQLPKDRFSAERLKGVDSTLKIQPAKLEDSAVYLCASSLSSSGANVLTFGAGSRLTVL.

This clonotype was detected many times. This chain uses TRBV11-2 with TRBJ2-2, with no clear D. The CDR3 consists of 11 residues. Trimming left V 7 bases short and J 7 bases short, with 7 bases between. CDR1 and CDR2 (germline): SGHAT, FQNNGV. CDR3 sequence reads: CASNQFGELFF. Written as DNA, the CDR3 is TGTGCCAGCAACCAATTCGGGGAGCTGTTTTTT.

In the case of this clonotype: Compared with germline, one end of the junction differs, possibly owing to a read error. The DNA for the CDR3 is TGCAGTGCTAGACGACTAGCGGGAGCCTACAATGAGCGGTTCTTC. Protein sequence: CSARRLAGAYNERFF. V and J are TRBV20-1 and TRBJ2-1, with TRBD2 identical over 12 bases. Germline V gene data show CDR1 as DFQATT and CDR2 as SNEGSKA (reference sequence). The CDR3 covers 15 residues.